These T cell receptor beta chains were read from a single sample in a study of blood T cell repertoires in COVID-19. Assay used: immunoSEQ multiplex PCR; TCRdb lists only in-frame clones, some missing. This table has under 200,000 clones, around 89% appearing once. The sequencing input was PBMCs or T cells enriched from blood (not recorded which). The receptors here all came from a woman aged 50 to 60 who had recovered from COVID-19. CDR3s include the opening cysteine and the closing phenylalanine or tryptophan. The D gene is left open where the match is weak. Size is omitted from some rows. Given values are once, few, many or a class for expanded clones.

j_call clone_size v_call d_call cdr3_nt cdr3_aa
TRBJ2-2 NA TRBV3-1/TRBV3-2 NA TGTGCCAGCAGTCACAGGGACCGCGAGAACACCGGGGAGCTGTTTTTT CASSHRDRENTGELFF
TRBJ1-3 NA TRBV19 TRBD1 TGTGCCAGTAGTCTCGACAGGGTTGGAAACACCATATATTTT CASSLDRVGNTIYF
TRBJ2-1 medium-sized TRBV10-2 NA TGCGCCAGCGCGCCCGGGGGAGAGCAGTTCTTC CASAPGGEQFF
TRBJ2-7 once TRBV6-5 TRBD2 TGTGCCAGCAGTTACATGACTAGCGGGGTATTCTACGAGCAGTACTTC CASSYMTSGVFYEQYF
TRBJ2-7 NA TRBV4-1 NA TGCGCCAGCAGCCAAGAAGGGGCGGCCTACGAGCAGTACTTC CASSQEGAAYEQYF
TRBJ1-1 NA TRBV6-1 NA TGTGCCAGCAGTCGGACTGAAGCTTTCTTT CASSRTEAFF
TRBJ2-6 NA TRBV5-1 TRBD1 TGCGCCAGCAGCAACCCGGGACAGGGACCCTCTGGGGCCAACGTCCTGACTTTC CASSNPGQGPSGANVLTF
TRBJ1-3 NA TRBV4-1 TRBD1 TGCGCCAGCAGCCCAGGACAGGGGGCGACTGGAAACACCATATATTTT CASSPGQGATGNTIYF
TRBJ2-3 NA TRBV9 TRBD2 TGTGCCAGCAGCGATAGCGGGGGGGCTTCAGATACGCAGTATTTT CASSDSGGASDTQYF
TRBJ1-2 NA TRBV25-1 NA TGTGCCAGCAGTGACCGGGGAGAATCCTATGGCTACACCTTC CASSDRGESYGYTF
TRBJ1-4 NA TRBV19 NA TGTGCCAGTAGTATTTGGGGCAGGTTTAATGAAAAACTGTTTTTT CASSIWGRFNEKLFF
TRBJ2-2 NA TRBV2 NA TGTGCCAGCAAAGGACAGCCCACCGGGGAGCTGTTTTTT CASKGQPTGELFF
TRBJ2-5 NA TRBV5-1 TRBD1 TGCGCCAGCAGCCTGTCCGGGACAGAAACTCAAGAGACCCAGTACTTC CASSLSGTETQETQYF
TRBJ2-3 NA TRBV14 NA TGTGCCAGCAGCCAAGACGCGCTTTCGAGGCCGAGCACAGATACGCAGTATTTT CASSQDALSRPSTDTQYF
TRBJ2-2 NA TRBV7-9 NA TGTGCCAGCAGCCCGAACAGGGAAACCGGGGAGCTGTTTTTT CASSPNRETGELFF
TRBJ2-2 NA TRBV27 NA TGTGCCAGCAGTCGGGGGACGAACACCGGGGAGCTGTTTTTT CASSRGTNTGELFF
TRBJ2-5 NA TRBV7-6 TRBD2 TGTGCCAGCAGCCCAGGAGGCGGGGGGCAAGAGACCCAGTACTTC CASSPGGGGQETQYF
TRBJ1-2 NA TRBV6-5 NA TGTGCCAGCAGTTCCCCGGGGGGAAACTATGGCTACACCTTC CASSSPGGNYGYTF
TRBJ1-1 NA TRBV3-1/TRBV3-2 NA TGTGCCAGCAGCCAAGACACTCCGAACACTGAAGCTTTCTTT CASSQDTPNTEAFF
TRBJ1-3 NA TRBV7-9 NA TGTGCCAGCAGGTACACCCCGGGAAACACCATATATTTT CASRYTPGNTIYF
TRBJ1-6 NA TRBV6-5 NA TGTGCCAGCAGTTACGTGGACAGCTATAATTCACCCCTCCACTTT CASSYVDSYNSPLHF
TRBJ1-6 NA TRBV29-1 NA TGCAGCGCTTCCGTCATCGGGATACTCCACTTT CSASVIGILHF
TRBJ2-5 NA TRBV5-4 NA TGTGCCAGCAGCTTGGACTTCTCAGAGACCCAGTACTTC CASSLDFSETQYF
TRBJ2-3 NA TRBV29-1 NA TGCAGCGTTGATTCTAGCACAGATACGCAGTATTTT CSVDSSTDTQYF
TRBJ2-5 NA TRBV21-1 NA TGTGCCAGCAGCAAGTTGACACTAGCGGGGGAGACCCAGTACTTC CASSKLTLAGETQYF
TRBJ1-5 NA TRBV19 NA TGTGCCAGTAGTATTCAGGGGCCCAATCAGCCCCAGCATTTT CASSIQGPNQPQHF